A selection of T cell receptor beta chains follows, all from one sample in a study of shared clonotypes between healthy human individuals. TCRdb's table, derived via immunoSEQ multiplex PCR, lists solely in-frame clones and lacks some. The sample has roughly 1,500,000 clones, about 98.5% seen once. Sequencing was carried out using naive CD4+ T cells sorted from blood. The receptor source for this set is a man under 40 in good health. Both conserved end residues are part of each CDR3. A D gene is named only where the DNA matches it firmly. Clone size is shown for a subset of rows, as once, few, many or a class of expanded clone.

D gene	V gene	J gene	clone size	CDR3 protein	CDR3 DNA
TRBD2	TRBV9	TRBJ2-1	once	CASSVDGRISHEQFF	TGTGCCAGCAGCGTAGACGGGAGGATTTCCCATGAGCAGTTCTTC
-	TRBV25-1	TRBJ1-2	-	CASRGRPAGRYTF	TGTGCCAGCAGGGGCAGGCCGGCGGGTCGCTACACCTTC
TRBD1	TRBV5-4	TRBJ1-4	-	CASRRMGGGVGEKLFF	TGTGCCAGCAGACGTATGGGAGGGGGCGTGGGTGAAAAACTGTTTTTT
TRBD2	TRBV14	TRBJ2-4	-	CASSQDASGPKAKNIQYF	TGTGCCAGCAGCCAAGATGCTAGCGGCCCCAAGGCCAAAAACATTCAGTACTTC
TRBD1	TRBV7-2	TRBJ1-5	-	CASSLEGTGYQPQHF	TGTGCCAGCAGCTTAGAAGGGACAGGATACCAGCCCCAGCATTTT
TRBD2	TRBV7-2	TRBJ2-7	-	CASSLQGSGSEQYF	TGTGCCAGCAGCTTACAAGGTAGCGGGAGCGAGCAGTACTTC
-	TRBV7-2	TRBJ1-5	-	CASSTSSNQPQHF	TGTGCCAGCAGCACCTCTAGCAATCAGCCCCAGCATTTT
-	TRBV4-1	TRBJ2-3	-	CATSKNLASTDTQYF	TGCGCCACCTCCAAGAACCTAGCGAGCACAGATACGCAGTATTTT
-	TRBV5-4	TRBJ2-3	-	CASSRGRVGDTQYF	TGTGCCAGCAGCCGCGGAAGGGTAGGAGATACGCAGTATTTT
TRBD1	TRBV19	TRBJ2-2	-	CASSSTGGAHGELFF	TGTGCCAGTAGCTCCACAGGGGGCGCGCACGGGGAGCTGTTTTTT
-	TRBV19	TRBJ2-7	-	CASSGGVAVAREQYF	TGTGCCAGTAGCGGGGGTGTTGCGGTCGCGAGGGAGCAGTACTTC
-	TRBV4-3	TRBJ2-1	-	CASSQESAFNEQFF	TGCGCCAGCAGCCAAGAATCCGCCTTCAATGAGCAGTTCTTC
-	TRBV2	TRBJ2-5	-	CASRLFGETQYF	TGTGCCAGTCGACTCTTCGGAGAGACCCAGTACTTC
TRBD1	TRBV2	TRBJ2-1	-	CASSELTGTGGFEQFF	TGTGCCAGCAGTGAACTTACCGGGACAGGGGGCTTTGAGCAGTTCTTC
-	TRBV5-4	TRBJ2-6	-	CASRTDPGANVLTF	TGTGCCAGCAGAACGGACCCCGGGGCCAACGTCCTGACTTTC
-	TRBV5-1	TRBJ2-7	-	CASSLGGGYEQYF	TGCGCCAGCAGCTTGGGGGGCGGCTACGAGCAGTACTTC
TRBD1	TRBV2	TRBJ2-1	-	CASNRQGRPAEQFF	TGTGCCAGCAATAGACAGGGGCGACCGGCTGAGCAGTTCTTC
-	TRBV29-1	TRBJ2-1	-	CSVLQPLSYNEQFF	TGCAGCGTTTTACAGCCCTTGTCCTACAATGAGCAGTTCTTC
-	TRBV5-1	TRBJ2-2	-	CASSKDASFTGELFF	TGCGCCAGCAGCAAGGACGCGTCGTTCACCGGGGAGCTGTTTTTT
TRBD1	TRBV4-1	TRBJ2-5	-	CASSQRQGLETQYF	TGCGCCAGCAGCCAGCGACAGGGGTTAGAGACCCAGTACTTC